Each of the 20 T cell receptor beta chains below was sequenced from the same sample in a study of vaccination and CD4 T cells after COVID-19. The antigens for these receptors are not known. Stated treatment: 10-day PBMC culture with coronavirus spike peptide pools or control peptides (ViraFEST assay). From the unexposed donor, CD4+ T cells were collected ahead of the COVID-19 pandemic (2011-2018). The Oncomine TCR Beta short-read assay was applied to DNA of cultured CD4+ T cells. TCRdb redid the calling of the PCR reads with MiXCR, one entry per CDR3 protein. Of about 4,000 distinct CDR3 sequences in the sample, 71% were seen once. The source material was CD4+ T cells from blood, cultured in vitro. The receptors come from a human donor in good health.

The chain has TRBV20-1 and TRBJ1-2, with a weak D call TRBD1 (5 bases). This CDR3 has 14 amino acids. Germline values: CDR1 DFQATT, CDR2 SNEGSKA (reference sequence). The V gene lost 4 bases and the J gene lost 1 base, with 13 bases spanning the gap. The CDR3 DNA follows: TGCAGTGCTATCCCGGGACCGCTTAACTATGGCTACACCTTC. Its protein product is CSAIPGPLNYGYTF.

CDR3 sequence: CASRTRTVNQPQHF. In nucleotides, the CDR3 is TGTGCCAGCAGGACGAGAACAGTCAATCAGCCCCAGCATTTT. The genes are TRBV2 and TRBJ1-5; D uncertain. With 6 bases removed from V and 3 bases from J, the gap between germline ends came to 12 bases. Looked up from germline, CDR1 is SNHLY and CDR2 is FYNNEI. The CDR3 length is 14 residues.

The J gene is TRBJ2-7, the V gene TRBV6-1; D remains ambiguous. The CDR3 is made up of 14 amino acids. V lost 7 bases, J lost 0 bases, and 13 bases lay in between. The germline gives CDR1 MNHNS, CDR2 SASEGT. The CDR3 loop reads CASMVAANSYEQYF. CDR3 bases: TGTGCCAGCATGGTGGCCGCAAACTCCTACGAGCAGTACTTC.

The chain recombines TRBV20-1 with TRBJ2-7, with D possibly being TRBD2 (6 bases). The CDR3 is 14 amino acids. Germline-derived CDR1 and CDR2 are DFQATT and SNEGSKA (reference sequence). V gave up 6 bases and J gave up 5 bases, with 20 bases separating them. The CDR3 region has the DNA TGCAGTGCACAACCCAAGTCTGGCGGGGACGAGCAGTACTTC. Amino acid sequence: CSAQPKSGGDEQYF.

The chain carries TRBV5-4 and TRBJ1-1, with D possibly being TRBD1 (6 bases). The V end was cut by 4 bases, the J end by 1 base, with 8 bases between. CDR1 and CDR2 (germline): SGHNT, YYREEE (reference sequence). This CDR3 has 13 residues. CDR3: CASSRGENTEAFF. The CDR3, as DNA: TGTGCCAGCAGCAGGGGGGAGAACACTGAAGCTTTCTTT.

This chain joins TRBV5-6 and TRBJ2-2; unclear D gene. V lost 1 base to trimming and J lost 0 bases, with 10 bases between them. Looked up from germline, CDR1 is SGHDT and CDR2 is YYEEEE. CDR3 length: 16 residues. CDR3 loop: CASSLYGGTNTGELFF. The CDR3 nucleotides are TGTGCCAGCAGCTTGTATGGCGGAACGAACACCGGGGAGCTGTTTTTT.

The CDR3 nucleotides read TGTGCCAGCAGTGCAGGGTCTTTCCAGCCCCAGCATTTT. It encodes CASSAGSFQPQHF. The chain is built from TRBV2 and TRBJ1-5, with D possibly being TRBD1 (5 bases). This CDR3 contains 13 residues. Deletions cut 4 bases from V and 7 bases from J, with 11 bases between. In germline, CDR1 is SNHLY, CDR2 FYNNEI. Full variable domain (remainder filled in from reference TRBV2 and TRBJ1-5): EPEVTQTPSHQVTQMGQEVILRCVPISNHLYFYWYRQILGQKVEFLVSFYNNEISEKSEIFDDQFSVERPDGSNFTLKIRSTKLEDSAMYFCASSAGSFQPQHFGDGTRLSIL.

The chain carries TRBV4-1 and TRBJ1-2; D ambiguous. This CDR3 region has 13 residues. V lost 1 base, J lost 5 bases, and 8 bases lay in between. Germline V gives CDR1 MGHRA, CDR2 YSYEKL. The CDR3 is CASSQGGGYGYTF. The CDR3 DNA reads as TGCGCCAGCAGCCAAGGAGGAGGGTATGGCTACACCTTC.

This clonotype was seen only a few times. The chain couples TRBV5-5 to TRBJ2-2; 14 bases are shared with TRBD2. The CDR3 is 16 amino acids. V was clipped by 4 bases and J by 7 bases; unmatched bases: 6. Looked up from germline, CDR1 is SGHKS and CDR2 is YYEKEE (reference sequence). As DNA, the CDR3 is TGTGCCAGCAGCACCGGGACTAGCGGGGGAGTCGGGGAGCTGTTTTTT. Protein product: CASSTGTSGGVGELFF.

The chain recombines TRBV6-1 with TRBJ1-6; D is perhaps TRBD1 (5 bases). Germline CDR1 MNHNS, CDR2 SASEGT. The CDR3 is 16 residues long. The ends were cut back, 7 bases at V and 0 bases at J, with 13 bases in the middle. This CDR3 reads CASTRDRSSYNSPLHF. CDR3 coding DNA: TGTGCCAGCACTCGGGACCGAAGCTCCTATAATTCACCCCTCCACTTT.

The chain employs TRBV12-5 and TRBJ2-5, with D unclear. V lost 8 bases and J 5 bases, leaving 15 bases between the germline ends. CDR1 and CDR2 (germline): LGHNT, FRNRAP. CDR3 length: 13 amino acids. Written as DNA, the CDR3 is TGTGCTAGTTTGTCGCCTCCTCCGGAGACCCAGTACTTC. It yields the protein CASLSPPPETQYF.

The rearrangement uses TRBV15 and TRBJ2-5; possible D gene TRBD2, 6 bases. V lost 1 base and J lost 2, with 14 bases in between. The CDR3 covers 16 residues. CDR1 is LNHNV and CDR2 is YYDKDF in the germline V gene (reference sequence). The CDR3 DNA reads TGTGCCACCAGCAGAGTGGCGGGAAGCGGACAAGAGACCCAGTACTTC. This sequence encodes CATSRVAGSGQETQYF.

The rearrangement uses TRBV11-2 and TRBJ1-3; 8 nucleotides agree with TRBD1. This CDR3 comprises 16 residues. The germline gives CDR1 SGHAT, CDR2 FQNNGV. V was clipped by 5 bases and J by 4 bases; unmatched bases: 10. The CDR3 DNA reads as TGTGCCAGCAGCCCCGCCAGGACAGGGTACGGAAACACCATATATTTT. Protein: CASSPARTGYGNTIYF. Full variable domain (rest looked up from reference TRBV11-2 and TRBJ1-3): EAGVAQSPRYKIIEKRQSVAFWCNPISGHATLYWYQQILGQGPKLLIQFQNNGVVDDSQLPKDRFSAERLKGVDSTLKIQPAKLEDSAVYLCASSPARTGYGNTIYFGEGSWLTVV.

The chain uses TRBV24-1 and TRBJ2-1, with D unclear. V was cut by 0 bases and J by 6 bases, with 2 bases left in between. The CDR3 totals 12 residues. Germline V CDR1 and CDR2: KGHDR, SFDVKD. DNA of the CDR3: TGTGCCACCAGTGATTTGACCAATGAGCAGTTCTTC. Its translation: CATSDLTNEQFF.

The J gene is TRBJ2-5, the V gene TRBV23-1, with TRBD2 matching 7 bases. TRBV23-1 has ORF status, its function being uncertain. The CDR3 has 14 amino acids. Trimming at V came to 8 bases and at J to 5 bases, leaving 11 bases not matched to a gene. The CDR3 DNA follows: TGCGCCAGCCGTAAAGGGAGGGGCGAGGAGACCCAGTACTTC. It codes for CASRKGRGEETQYF.

This clonotype was seen a handful of times. This chain joins TRBV6-1 and TRBJ1-1; tentatively, D is TRBD1 (5 bases). Germline V gene data show CDR1 as MNHNS and CDR2 as SASEGT. Trimming pared 10 bases from V and 3 bases from J, leaving 15 bases between. The CDR3 contains 13 residues. The CDR3: CATWGRSYTEAFF. The CDR3 DNA sequence: TGTGCCACCTGGGGACGGTCCTACACTGAAGCTTTCTTT.

V gene TRBV28 combines with J gene TRBJ1-1; D gene unclear. V lost 5 bases to trimming and J lost 0 bases, with 10 bases between them. Germline V gene sequence: CDR1 MDHEN, CDR2 SYDVKM. The CDR3 loop spans 14 amino acids. DNA of the CDR3: TGTGCCAGCAGTCCCGCAAGTTTGAACACTGAAGCTTTCTTT. Translating it yields CASSPASLNTEAFF.

The chain has TRBV30 and TRBJ1-6; D not resolved. CDR1 and CDR2 from the germline V gene are GTSNPN and SVGIG (reference sequence). The CDR3 totals 14 residues. V was shortened by 0 bases and J by 7 bases, with 10 bases between the two germline ends. CDR3 region: CAWSVSGYNSPLHF. The DNA of the CDR3 is TGTGCCTGGAGTGTTTCTGGTTACAATTCACCCCTCCACTTT.

The J gene is TRBJ2-2, the V gene TRBV19, with TRBD2 identical over 8 bases. V trimming: 7 bases; J trimming: 6 bases; junction bases outside the gene matches: 13. This CDR3 spans 16 amino acids. The germline CDR1 and CDR2 sequences are LNHDA and SQIVND (reference sequence). The CDR3 protein is CASTPRSGGAAGELFF. CDR3 nucleotides: TGTGCCAGTACTCCGAGGTCGGGGGGGGCCGCCGGGGAGCTGTTTTTT.

The genes are TRBV20-1 and TRBJ1-5; D not certain. V lost 0 bases, J lost 2 bases, and 14 bases lay in between. Per the germline V gene, CDR1 is DFQATT and CDR2 is SNEGSKA (reference sequence). The CDR3 runs 16 residues. As DNA, the CDR3 is TGCAGTGCTAGAGAGGGCAGGAGGGTAGGCAATCAGCCCCAGCATTTT. Amino acid sequence: CSAREGRRVGNQPQHF.